The following is a TCR beta chain sequence with its context. Antigen: not known. This sample stems from a study of cytomegalovirus exposure and HLA in healthy donors. The CDR3 has 19 amino acids. Germline CDR1 reads SGHDN; CDR2 reads FVKESK. With 1 base clipped from V and 0 bases from J, the junction kept 9 bases outside the gene matches. Use of 60 Vbeta and 13 Jbeta primers characterized the PCR. The assay was immunoSEQ multiplex PCR, and TCRdb's table has in-frame clones only and misses some. The sample yields 160,000 or so clones, around 75% seen once. The study's findings and limits: Reports described diagnosis of cytomegalovirus status by the classifier as highly specific and sensitive. HLA-A and HLA-B allele assignments for most subjects were reportedly predicted accurately using TCR beta sequences.

This TCR was sampled from a man aged 18 to 30 in good health and CMV-seropositive. The sample consisted of PBMCs. The J gene is TRBJ1-4, the V gene TRBV14, with TRBD1 identical over 9 bases. The CDR3 region is CASSQAWGQGISTNEKLFF. Here the CDR3 DNA reads TGTGCCAGCAGCCAAGCGTGGGGACAGGGAATCTCAACTAATGAAAAACTGTTTTTT.